These T cell receptor beta chains were read from a single sample in a study of tumor-infiltrating lymphocytes in primary liver carcinoma. From the multiplex PCR reads, TCRdb called clonotypes with MiXCR, one entry per CDR3 protein. This sample has about 60,000 distinct CDR3 sequences, with approximately 74% found just once. The material sequenced was liver tumor tissue from sampling region 4. The source of these receptors is a man between 40 and 49 years old with primary liver carcinoma and hepatitis B virus infection. The CDR3 runs from the conserved cysteine through the conserved F or W. The D gene is left open where the match is weak. The size entry is marked missing in some rows and otherwise reads once, few, many or a size class.

V gene: TRBV12-3/TRBV12-4; J gene: TRBJ2-1; clone size: once; D gene: NA; CDR3 DNA: TGTCCCACCAGTTTTCGCGGACATGAGAAGTTCTTC; CDR3 protein: CPTSFRGHEKFF
V gene: TRBV12-3/TRBV12-4; J gene: TRBJ2-5; clone size: NA; D gene: TRBD2; CDR3 DNA: TGTGCCAGCAGTTTACGGGGGGGGAGAGGGACCCAGTACTTC; CDR3 protein: CASSLRGGRGTQYF
V gene: TRBV5-5; J gene: TRBJ2-2; clone size: NA; D gene: TRBD1; CDR3 DNA: TGTGCCAGCAGCTCCAGACAGGGCCATTCAAAATACTCGACCGGGGATCTGTTTTTT; CDR3 protein: CASSSRQGHSKYSTGDLFF
V gene: TRBV20-1; J gene: TRBJ1-5; clone size: NA; D gene: NA; CDR3 DNA: TGCAGTGCTAGGGGCGGGAACAATCAGCCCCAGCATTTT; CDR3 protein: CSARGGNNQPQHF
V gene: TRBV4-3; J gene: TRBJ2-7; clone size: many; D gene: TRBD1; CDR3 DNA: TGCGCCAGCAGCCAAAATACGGGGACAGCAGACGCGGAGTACTTC; CDR3 protein: CASSQNTGTADAEYF
V gene: TRBV5-6; J gene: TRBJ2-3; clone size: NA; D gene: NA; CDR3 DNA: TGTGCCAGCAGCTTGCAGAGGGCAACAGATACGCAATATTTT; CDR3 protein: CASSLQRATDTQYF
V gene: TRBV7-8; J gene: TRBJ2-3; clone size: NA; D gene: NA; CDR3 DNA: TGTGTCAGCAGCCCTGCCAGGTGGGCATATACGCAGTATTTT; CDR3 protein: CVSSPARWAYTQYF
V gene: TRBV5-1; J gene: TRBJ1-1; clone size: many; D gene: NA; CDR3 DNA: TGCGCCAGCATCCAGAAGGAGACTGAAGCTTTCTTT; CDR3 protein: CASIQKETEAFF
V gene: TRBV6-1; J gene: TRBJ2-1; clone size: NA; D gene: NA; CDR3 DNA: TGTGCCAGCAGTGATATCCTACAGGTCCTCTCGCACAATGAGCAGTTCTTC; CDR3 protein: CASSDILQVLSHNEQFF
V gene: TRBV6-5; J gene: TRBJ2-7; clone size: NA; D gene: NA; CDR3 DNA: TGTGTCAGCCCTACTAGCAGGACGGCCTACGAGCAATACTTC; CDR3 protein: CVSPTSRTAYEQYF
V gene: TRBV6-6; J gene: TRBJ2-1; clone size: NA; D gene: NA; CDR3 DNA: TGTGTCAGCACCGCGCAGACCGATGAGAAGTTCTTC; CDR3 protein: CVSTAQTDEKFF
V gene: TRBV19; J gene: TRBJ2-2; clone size: NA; D gene: NA; CDR3 DNA: TGTACCACCCCGGACAGAATCACCGGGGAGCTGTTTTTT; CDR3 protein: CTTPDRITGELFF
V gene: TRBV29-1; J gene: TRBJ1-2; clone size: few; D gene: TRBD1; CDR3 DNA: TGCAGCGTTGAAAAAGGTCAGGGGGAGAGGGACTATGGCTACACCTTC; CDR3 protein: CSVEKGQGERDYGYTF
V gene: TRBV4-1; J gene: TRBJ1-2; clone size: NA; D gene: NA; CDR3 DNA: TGCGCCAGCAGCCAAGAAGCCGGAACAAACTATGGCTACACCTTC; CDR3 protein: CASSQEAGTNYGYTF
V gene: TRBV29-1; J gene: TRBJ2-3; clone size: NA; D gene: TRBD1; CDR3 DNA: TGCACCGTTTCGGGGACAGGGGCGTCAGATACGCAGTATTTT; CDR3 protein: CTVSGTGASDTQYF
V gene: TRBV6-5; J gene: TRBJ2-7; clone size: NA; D gene: NA; CDR3 DNA: TGTGCCACCTCGACTAGTGGACTCTCCCACGAGCAGTACTTC; CDR3 protein: CATSTSGLSHEQYF
V gene: TRBV25-1; J gene: TRBJ1-1; clone size: NA; D gene: NA; CDR3 DNA: TGTGCCATCAGAGGACAGATGAACAATGAAGCTTTCTTT; CDR3 protein: CAIRGQMNNEAFF
V gene: TRBV29-1; J gene: TRBJ2-3; clone size: NA; D gene: NA; CDR3 DNA: TGCAGCGTTGTCGGACAGATCAATCTGCCCCAGTATTTT; CDR3 protein: CSVVGQINLPQYF
V gene: TRBV10-3; J gene: TRBJ2-7; clone size: NA; D gene: NA; CDR3 DNA: TGTACCATCGGTGGGCCGGGGAAGCACGAGCAGTACTTC; CDR3 protein: CTIGGPGKHEQYF
V gene: TRBV4-1; J gene: TRBJ2-6; clone size: few; D gene: TRBD2; CDR3 DNA: TGCGCCAGCAGCCAAGTCAGACTAGCGGGCCTGAAGGCGGTCGGGGCCTACGTCCTGACTTTC; CDR3 protein: CASSQVRLAGLKAVGAYVLTF
V gene: TRBV6-1; J gene: TRBJ2-4; clone size: NA; D gene: NA; CDR3 DNA: TGTGCCAGCAGTTCTGACGGAAACATTCAGTACTTC; CDR3 protein: CASSSDGNIQYF
V gene: TRBV30; J gene: TRBJ2-1; clone size: NA; D gene: TRBD2; CDR3 DNA: TGTACCTGTAGTGAAGGGTCTAGCGGGGTAAATGAGCAGTTCTTC; CDR3 protein: CTCSEGSSGVNEQFF
V gene: TRBV4-3; J gene: TRBJ2-7; clone size: NA; D gene: NA; CDR3 DNA: TGCGCCAGCAGCCAAGATAGCAGTAAATCCTATGAGCAGTACTTC; CDR3 protein: CASSQDSSKSYEQYF
V gene: TRBV29-1; J gene: TRBJ2-7; clone size: NA; D gene: NA; CDR3 DNA: TGCAGTGCCAAGGGGGTACGGGATTCCCCCTACAAGCAGTACTTC; CDR3 protein: CSAKGVRDSPYKQYF
V gene: TRBV29-1; J gene: TRBJ1-3; clone size: NA; D gene: TRBD1; CDR3 DNA: TGCAGCGCCAAACAGGGGGGAAACACCATATATTTT; CDR3 protein: CSAKQGGNTIYF
V gene: TRBV11-2; J gene: TRBJ2-2; clone size: NA; D gene: NA; CDR3 DNA: TGTGCCAGCAGCTTGGCATTAGGATGGGCGAACACCGAGCTGTTTTTT; CDR3 protein: CASSLALGWANTELFF
V gene: TRBV5-4; J gene: TRBJ2-5; clone size: NA; D gene: NA; CDR3 DNA: TGTGCCAGCTGCTTGAAGGGCCAAGAGACTCAGTACTTC; CDR3 protein: CASCLKGQETQYF
V gene: TRBV11-2; J gene: TRBJ1-2; clone size: NA; D gene: TRBD1; CDR3 DNA: TGTGCCAGCAGCTTAGGTGGGACAGCCCTAGGAGGTTGCACCTTT; CDR3 protein: CASSLGGTALGGCTF
V gene: TRBV12-3/TRBV12-4; J gene: TRBJ2-6; clone size: NA; D gene: NA; CDR3 DNA: TGTGCCAGTACCCTCTCCCGCTCTGTGGCCAACGTCCTGACTTTC; CDR3 protein: CASTLSRSVANVLTF
V gene: TRBV5-6; J gene: TRBJ2-2; clone size: many; D gene: TRBD2; CDR3 DNA: TGTGCCAGCAGCTTATGGGGACTAGTGCGGACAACCGGGGAGCTGTTTTTT; CDR3 protein: CASSLWGLVRTTGELFF
V gene: TRBV5-1; J gene: TRBJ2-3; clone size: NA; D gene: NA; CDR3 DNA: TGCGTCAGCAGGGCGGAGGGGAGCACAGATACGCACTATTTT; CDR3 protein: CVSRAEGSTDTHYF
V gene: TRBV11-2; J gene: TRBJ1-4; clone size: NA; D gene: NA; CDR3 DNA: TGTGCCGGCAGCAATATTCCAGGAGGAACAAATGAAAAACTGGTTTTT; CDR3 protein: CAGSNIPGGTNEKLVF
V gene: TRBV4-2; J gene: TRBJ2-5; clone size: medium-sized; D gene: NA; CDR3 DNA: TGTGCCAGCAGCCTCGGAAGGGTCCAAGAGACCCAGTACTTC; CDR3 protein: CASSLGRVQETQYF
V gene: TRBV28; J gene: TRBJ2-5; clone size: many; D gene: NA; CDR3 DNA: TGTGCCAGCAGGGACCAAGAGACCCAGTACTTC; CDR3 protein: CASRDQETQYF
V gene: TRBV5-6; J gene: TRBJ2-7; clone size: many; D gene: NA; CDR3 DNA: TGTGCCAGCAGCTCTGACAGCTACGAGCAGTACTTC; CDR3 protein: CASSSDSYEQYF
V gene: TRBV19; J gene: TRBJ1-1; clone size: NA; D gene: TRBD1; CDR3 DNA: TGTGCCAGTAGTATCCTGAGACAGGGCATGAACACTGAAGTTTTCTTT; CDR3 protein: CASSILRQGMNTEVFF
V gene: TRBV14; J gene: TRBJ2-7; clone size: many; D gene: TRBD1; CDR3 DNA: TGTGCCAGCAGCCGGGGACAGGGAGTCATCCGGCAGTACTTC; CDR3 protein: CASSRGQGVIRQYF
V gene: TRBV6-1; J gene: TRBJ2-7; clone size: many; D gene: TRBD2; CDR3 DNA: TGTGCCAGCAGTGTAAGCGGGAGGGCCTCCTACGAGCAGTACTTC; CDR3 protein: CASSVSGRASYEQYF
V gene: TRBV29-1; J gene: TRBJ2-3; clone size: few; D gene: NA; CDR3 DNA: TGCAGTGTTGGGGGGATCCACACAGATACGCAGTATTTT; CDR3 protein: CSVGGIHTDTQYF
V gene: TRBV5-1; J gene: TRBJ2-7; clone size: many; D gene: TRBD1; CDR3 DNA: TGCGCCAGCAGCTACGAAGGGACAGGGTTTTACGAGCAGTACTTC; CDR3 protein: CASSYEGTGFYEQYF
V gene: TRBV4-1; J gene: TRBJ1-1; clone size: NA; D gene: NA; CDR3 DNA: TGTGCCAGCATCCTCGGGACTGGGGCCCTGAACACTGAAGCTTTCTTT; CDR3 protein: CASILGTGALNTEAFF
V gene: TRBV12-3/TRBV12-4; J gene: TRBJ1-5; clone size: once; D gene: NA; CDR3 DNA: NA; CDR3 protein: CTNSFGQGSNQPLHF
V gene: TRBV30; J gene: TRBJ2-7; clone size: many; D gene: NA; CDR3 DNA: TGTGCCATGTCATCGGGGAACTCCTACGAGCAGTACTTC; CDR3 protein: CAMSSGNSYEQYF
V gene: TRBV11-2; J gene: TRBJ2-7; clone size: NA; D gene: NA; CDR3 DNA: TGTGCCAGCAGCTGGAGCTGGAGAGGGTACAATGAACAGTACTTC; CDR3 protein: CASSWSWRGYNEQYF
V gene: TRBV11-2; J gene: TRBJ2-2; clone size: NA; D gene: NA; CDR3 DNA: TGTGGCAGCAGCTTAGCATTAGGAGGGGTGAACACGGGGGAGCTGTCTTTT; CDR3 protein: CGSSLALGGVNTGELSF
V gene: TRBV28; J gene: TRBJ2-3; clone size: many; D gene: NA; CDR3 DNA: TGTGCCAGCAGGAACATGACTAGCACAGATACGCAGTATTTT; CDR3 protein: CASRNMTSTDTQYF
V gene: TRBV12-3/TRBV12-4; J gene: TRBJ1-1; clone size: NA; D gene: NA; CDR3 DNA: TGTGCCAGCAGTGAACAGGGTAGGCGGGCTTTCTTT; CDR3 protein: CASSEQGRRAFF
V gene: TRBV7-9; J gene: TRBJ2-7; clone size: NA; D gene: TRBD2; CDR3 DNA: TGTATCAGCAGCGGCGGGACTAGCGGGAACCAGCGTCCCTACGAGCAATACTTC; CDR3 protein: CISSGGTSGNQRPYEQYF
V gene: TRBV24-1; J gene: TRBJ2-1; clone size: NA; D gene: TRBD2; CDR3 DNA: TGTGCCACCAGTGAAAGGGTAGCGGGAGTACCGAATGAGCGGTTCTTC; CDR3 protein: CATSERVAGVPNERFF